This T cell receptor (beta chain) was sequenced during a study of blood T cell repertoires in COVID-19. Across the whole study: The study drew acute and convalescent COVID-19 samples from the United States, Italy and Spain.

V trimming: 1 base; J trimming: 3 bases; junction bases outside the gene matches: 3. The germline gives CDR1 SGHVS, CDR2 FNYEAQ. The CDR3 is 15 amino acids. Sequencing used immunoSEQ multiplex PCR; TCRdb keeps in-frame clones, though not all of them. The sample includes 250,000 to 350,000 clones, approximately 91% seen only once; the top ten take around 2%. The clonotype originates from a woman in her twenties or thirties with COVID-19, enrolled during active disease. The sample taken for sequencing was peripheral blood. The genes are TRBV7-6 and TRBJ1-2; TRBD1 matches 9 bases. The CDR3 loop is CASSLGTGDHYGYTF. CDR3 coding DNA: TGTGCCAGCAGCTTAGGGACAGGGGATCACTATGGCTACACCTTC. Full variable domain (remainder filled in from reference TRBV7-6 and TRBJ1-2): GAGVSQSPRYKVTKRGQDVALRCDPISGHVSLYWYRQALGQGPEFLTYFNYEAQQDKSGLPNDRFSAERPEGSISTLTIQRTEQRDSAMYRCASSLGTGDHYGYTFGSGTRLTVV.